This T cell receptor beta chain was recorded in a study of CD8+CD57+ T cells in acquired aplastic anemia. This CDR3 is 15 amino acids long. The germline V gene has CDR1 MNHEY and CDR2 SMNVEV (reference sequence). The germline V and J ends were trimmed by 2 bases and 5 bases, with 15 bases remaining between them. Of note for this clonotype: Its antigen remains unidentified.

All patients picked for sequencing had shown, by flow cytometry, an expansion of CD8+CD57+ cells. Broader study findings: There were fewer than 35 CD8+ CDR3 sequences that occurred in both patients and controls.

Genomic DNA was employed as the template in profiling TCR beta VDJ and CDR3. Via MiXCR, TCRdb re-called the reads, giving one row per CDR3 protein. Here the sample spans about 160,000 distinct CDR3 sequences, 40% to 60% being singletons. The rearrangement joins TRBV27 to TRBJ1-2, with a possible D match to TRBD1 (5 bases). The clonotype comes from a human donor with aplastic anemia. The sequenced sample was sorted CD4+, CD8+, or CD8+CD57+ T cells (not recorded which) from PBMCs. As DNA, the CDR3 is TGTGCCAGCAGTTTAAGCGGGGGGGTGGGGTATGGCTACACCTTC. Its protein is CASSLSGGVGYGYTF.